This record concerns one TCR beta chain sequence. Its antigen is still unknown. Primers included in the PCR were 60 Vbeta and 13 Jbeta primers. Produced via immunoSEQ multiplex PCR; TCRdb's table is partial and in-frame only. Of about 220,000 clones listed, 76% are singletons. The data belong to a study of cytomegalovirus exposure and HLA in healthy donors. Trimming stripped 4 bases from V and 0 bases from J, with 10 bases between. The CDR3 consists of 15 residues. CDR1 and CDR2 (germline): MNHNS, SASEGT. Study-wide points: Specific recognition of CMV antigens was confirmed in vitro for a few chains (all CMV-associated). Sequence variants that were highly shared formed a cluster that was likely a sequencing artifact.

Sequencing used PBMCs. The sequence was collected from a man in his late teens or twenties in good health and CMV-seronegative. This chain links TRBV6-1 with TRBJ1-5; possibly TRBD1 for D (5 bases). Here the CDR3 DNA reads TGTGCCAGCAGTGGAGACAGACATAGCAATCAGCCCCAGCATTTT. Translating it yields CASSGDRHSNQPQHF.